This T cell receptor (beta chain) is from a study of shared clonotypes between healthy human individuals. Study-wide context: CD4 naive and memory got three plates each, CD8 naive two, CD8 memory one.

General study results and limits: Only a few donors were included, so the genetic and exposure-history diversity represented was limited.

Note on this clone: The antigen remains unidentified.

Some clones are missing from TCRdb's copy, which holds only in-frame ones; the method was immunoSEQ multiplex PCR. The table lists approximately 980,000 clones, over 75% of them singletons. Germline values: CDR1 SNHLY, CDR2 FYNNEI. The CDR3 covers 14 residues. Trimming took 2 bases from V and 7 from J, leaving 14 bases between them. The J gene is TRBJ1-1, the V gene TRBV2, with a tentative D call TRBD1 (5 bases). The sequencing input was memory CD4+ T cells sorted from blood. Specified subset: CD45RA-negative fraction. The receptor was isolated from a man aged 18 to 29 in good health. This CDR3 is CASSEISRDGEAFF. CDR3 DNA sequence: TGTGCCAGCAGTGAAATCTCCAGGGATGGTGAAGCTTTCTTT.